This paragraph covers one T cell receptor beta chain sequence. The antigen remains undetermined. The data originate from a study of T-cell memory formation after mild COVID-19. Overall study: Largely donor-specific sequence clusters came from two donors.

Study results and limitations: The CD4+ clones that contracted clustered mainly within CM and EM, and the CD8+ clones concentrated in EMRA. Some SARS-CoV-2-responding clones were already detected in memory before infection.

TCR alpha and TCR beta cDNA libraries carrying sample barcodes and UMIs came from 5'RACE with constant-segment primers. TCRdb analysed the 5' RACE reads with MiXCR anew, one entry per CDR3 protein. The sample has about 410,000 distinct CDR3 sequences, less than 25% seen once; the top ten hold roughly 13%. The CDR3 is 17 amino acids. In germline, CDR1 is MGHDK, CDR2 SYGVNS. V shed 3 bases and J 4 bases; nucleotides not matched to a gene: 11. This clonotype originated in an adult woman who had mild COVID-19 (a few samples of this study predate the infection). Cell type and time point are not known. The sample was PBMCs or a T cell subset sorted from them (not recorded which). V gene TRBV25-1 combines with J gene TRBJ2-5, with 10 positions matching TRBD1. The CDR3 reads CASSEDWDRGRGETQYF. The CDR3 bases are TGTGCCAGCAGTGAGGATTGGGACAGGGGAAGGGGAGAGACCCAGTACTTC.